This entry lists 20 T cell receptor beta chains sequenced from one sample in a study of T cell repertoires in cytomegalovirus infection. Each CDR3 protein gets one entry after TCRdb re-called the reads with MiXCR. The sample consists of about 160,000 distinct CDR3 sequences, more than 15% of them appearing once. Material: CD8+ T cells from PBMCs. Every receptor here comes from a human donor in good health (CMV status not recorded). Some clones in this sample may be carry-over from other donors' samples.

The chain is built from TRBV4-3 and TRBJ2-7, with a weak D call TRBD1 (7 bases). The germline V gene has CDR1 LGHNA and CDR2 YSLEER. Trimming removed 0 bases at V and 7 bases at J, with 19 bases between. CDR3 length equals 16 residues. The DNA of the CDR3 is TGCGCCAGCAGCCAAGATCCGGAGGGGGCAGCAGGGGAGCAGTACTTC. Its protein is CASSQDPEGAAGEQYF.

The genes are TRBV12-3 or TRBV12-4 and TRBJ1-5; tentatively, D is TRBD1 (5 bases). V lost 1 base to trimming and J lost 2 bases, with 9 bases between them. The CDR3 totals 15 residues. The CDR3 coding sequence is TGTGCCAGCAGTTTAGACGGGGGTGGCAATCAGCCCCAGCATTTT. Its translation is CASSLDGGGNQPQHF.

The rearrangement links TRBV29-1 to TRBJ2-1, with a possible D match to TRBD2 (6 bases). The V gene's germline CDR1 is SQVTM and CDR2 ANQGSEA. V shed 4 bases and J shed 13 bases, with 20 bases lying between them. CDR3 size: 13 residues. CDR3 region: CSVVSGARVEQFF. The CDR3 DNA sequence: TGCAGCGTTGTTTCGGGAGCGAGGGTTGAACAGTTCTTC.

This clonotype was counted many times. The chain links TRBV19 to TRBJ2-1; 8 bases are shared with TRBD1. Per germline, CDR1 LNHDA and CDR2 SQIVND (reference sequence). Losses at the gene ends were 5 bases for V and 4 bases for J; bases not matched to a gene: 10. The length of the CDR3 is 16 residues. The CDR3 spells CASSLAPGGRYNEQFF. CDR3 nucleotides: TGTGCCAGTAGTCTGGCACCAGGGGGCCGGTACAATGAGCAGTTCTTC.

V is TRBV20-1 and J is TRBJ2-7, with D perhaps being TRBD1 or TRBD2 (5 bases each). Trimming left V 6 bases short and J 3 bases short, with 15 bases between. This CDR3 has 13 residues. CDR1 is DFQATT and CDR2 is SNEGSKA in the germline V gene (reference sequence). CDR3 region: CSADVGTGYEQYF. The CDR3, as DNA: TGCAGTGCAGACGTCGGGACGGGCTACGAGCAGTACTTC.

This clonotype has just a few counts. The V gene is TRBV28, the J gene TRBJ1-1, with a tentative D call TRBD1 (5 bases). Germline V gene data show CDR1 as MDHEN and CDR2 as SYDVKM. This CDR3 has 16 residues. Between the trimmed V and J ends, which lost 3 bases and 1 base, there was a span of 15 bases. The CDR3 coding sequence is TGTGCCAGCAGTTTTTGGTCGGGGACGGGGAACACTGAAGCTTTCTTT. Its translation is CASSFWSGTGNTEAFF.

The chain combines TRBV2 with TRBJ2-3, with 16 bases lining up with TRBD2. The CDR3 sequence is 17 residues long. Unmatched junction bases numbered 10, after V lost 8 bases and J lost 5 bases. CDR1 and CDR2 from the germline V gene are SNHLY and FYNNEI. CDR3 loop: CASGPGLAGGPRDTQYF. The CDR3 nucleotides are TGTGCCAGCGGCCCGGGACTAGCGGGAGGGCCAAGAGATACGCAGTATTTT.

This clonotype appeared a few times. The gene calls are TRBV11-3 and TRBJ2-5, with a weak D call TRBD1 (5 bases). Trimming pared 4 bases from V and 7 bases from J, leaving 10 bases between. Germline CDR1 is SGHNT and CDR2 is YENEEA. This CDR3 has 12 amino acids. The CDR3 spells CASSYTGGTQYF. In nucleotides, the CDR3 is TGTGCCAGCAGCTATACAGGCGGGACCCAGTACTTC. The entire variable domain, with the rest obtained from reference TRBV11-3 and TRBJ2-5, is as follows: EAGVVQSPRYKIIEKKQPVAFWCNPISGHNTLYWYLQNLGQGPELLIRYENEEAVDDSQLPKDRFSAERLKGVDSTLKIQPAELGDSAVYLCASSYTGGTQYFGPGTRLLVL.

This chain connects TRBV20-1 to TRBJ2-1; D might be TRBD1 (5 bases). CDR1 is DFQATT and CDR2 is SNEGSKA in the germline V gene (reference sequence). The CDR3 length is 13 residues. V shed 6 bases and J shed 8 bases, with 17 bases lying between them. CDR3 in amino acids: CSARQTTGHEQFF. For the CDR3, the DNA is TGCAGTGCCAGACAGACCACTGGGCATGAGCAGTTCTTC.

The chain uses TRBV20-1 and TRBJ2-1; the match to TRBD2 covers 12 bases. The CDR3 covers 15 residues. Trimming took 0 bases from V and 7 from J; bases not matched to a gene: 4. The germline V gene has CDR1 DFQATT and CDR2 SNEGSKA (reference sequence). For the CDR3, the DNA is TGCAGTGCTAGAGAAGGGACTAGCGGGTGGAATGAGCAGTTCTTC. This codes for CSAREGTSGWNEQFF.

This clonotype was detected many times. The V call is TRBV7-8, the J call TRBJ2-1, with TRBD2 identical over 11 bases. The germline CDR1 and CDR2 sequences are SGHVS and FQNEAQ. This CDR3 is 18 amino acids long. Germline trimming cut 0 bases from V and 4 bases from J; bases unmatched to any gene: 8. The DNA for the CDR3 is TGTGCCAGCAGCTTAGCCACTAGCGGGAGAAGATGGTACAATGAGCAGTTCTTC. Protein product: CASSLATSGRRWYNEQFF. Together with reference TRBV7-8 and TRBJ2-1, the CDR3 gives the full variable domain: GAGVSQSPRYKVAKRGQDVALRCDPISGHVSLFWYQQALGQGPEFLTYFQNEAQLDKSGLPSDRFFAERPEGSVSTLKIQRTQQEDSAVYLCASSLATSGRRWYNEQFFGPGTRLTVL.

This clonotype was seen a few times. The chain combines TRBV7-2 with TRBJ2-1, with 11 nucleotides matching TRBD2. The CDR3 loop spans 17 amino acids. V lost 0 bases to trimming and J lost 4 bases; unmatched junction nucleotides: 5. Germline values: CDR1 SGHTA, CDR2 FQGNSA. The CDR3 nucleotides are TGTGCCAGCAGCTTAGCTAGCGGGGGGGCTGGGTACAATGAGCAGTTCTTC. Translating gives CASSLASGGAGYNEQFF.

The V call is TRBV12-3 or TRBV12-4, the J call TRBJ2-3; tentatively, D is TRBD2 (5 bases). The V gene lost 2 bases and the J gene lost 0 bases, with 18 bases spanning the gap. The CDR3 is 18 residues long. CDR3 sequence (DNA): TGTGCCAGCAGTTTACCCACCAGCGGATTCCCTAGCACAGATACGCAGTATTTT. Translation: CASSLPTSGFPSTDTQYF.

The chain joins TRBV29-1 to TRBJ2-7, with a weak D call TRBD1 (6 bases). Trimming removed 2 bases from V and 1 base from J, with 9 bases in between. This CDR3 contains 13 residues. Germline CDR1 and CDR2: SQVTM and ANQGSEA. Written as DNA, the CDR3 is TGCAGCGTTGAACCCCAGGGGTCCTACGAGCAGTACTTC. Protein sequence: CSVEPQGSYEQYF.

The chain joins TRBV28 to TRBJ2-7; 8 nucleotides agree with TRBD1. The germline V gene encodes CDR1 MDHEN and CDR2 SYDVKM. This CDR3 has 16 residues. The V gene end was trimmed by 6 bases and the J gene end by 5 bases; junction bases not matched to a gene: 15. CDR3 region: CASSHFAGQGVDEQYF. The CDR3 region has the DNA TGTGCCAGCAGCCATTTCGCCGGACAGGGCGTCGACGAGCAGTACTTC. Filled out from reference TRBV28 and TRBJ2-7, the complete variable domain reads DVKVTQSSRYLVKRTGEKVFLECVQDMDHENMFWYRQDPGLGLRLIYFSYDVKMKEKGDIPEGYSVSREKKERFSLILESASTNQTSMYLCASSHFAGQGVDEQYFGPGTRLTVT.

The chain is built from TRBV6-2 or TRBV6-3 and TRBJ1-1; D may be TRBD1 (5 bases). The germline V gene has CDR1 MNHEY and CDR2 SVGEGT. Trimming removed 2 bases at V and 3 bases at J, with 16 bases between. The CDR3 has 16 residues. The CDR3: CASSYTRRGRDTEAFF. DNA for the CDR3: TGTGCCAGCAGTTACACCCGGCGGGGGAGGGACACTGAAGCTTTCTTT.

This chain uses TRBV27 with TRBJ1-1; the D is unclear. V lost 8 bases and J lost 0, with 7 bases in between. Germline-derived CDR1 and CDR2 are MNHEY and SMNVEV (reference sequence). The CDR3 sequence is 12 residues long. CDR3 sequence: CASGRVNTEAFF. CDR3 nucleotide sequence: TGTGCCAGCGGACGGGTGAACACTGAAGCTTTCTTT.

V gene TRBV6-1 combines with J gene TRBJ2-7; D unresolved. V was clipped by 6 bases and J by 2 bases, with 14 bases between them. This CDR3 comprises 14 residues. In germline, CDR1 is MNHNS, CDR2 SASEGT. The CDR3 nucleotides read TGTGCCAGCAGGAAGCACCCCGGGCCCTACGAGCAGTACTTC. It translates to CASRKHPGPYEQYF.

The chain has TRBV7-8 and TRBJ2-3; D ambiguous. Trimming removed 0 bases at V and 4 bases at J, with 5 bases between. CDR1 and CDR2 from the germline V gene are SGHVS and FQNEAQ. The CDR3 contains 13 residues. Here the CDR3 reads CASSLALADTQYF. The CDR3 DNA is TGTGCCAGCAGCTTAGCGCTGGCAGATACGCAGTATTTT.

This clonotype was counted only a few times. The chain joins TRBV7-9 to TRBJ2-5, with D unclear. The CDR3 covers 12 residues. The V end lost 8 bases, the J end lost 1 base, and 8 bases lay between the germline ends. The germline gives CDR1 SEHNR, CDR2 FQNEAQ (reference sequence). The CDR3 region has the DNA TGTGCCAGCCGGGCCGGCCAAGAGACCCAGTACTTC. As protein: CASRAGQETQYF.